These T cell receptor beta chains were read from a single sample in a study of T-cell reconstitution after alpha-beta-depleted transplantation in children. TCRdb re-derived calls from the PCR reads in MiXCR, one entry per CDR3 protein. The table has around 300,000 distinct CDR3 sequences, 6.5% to 9% seen once. The starting material was peripheral blood, obtained 360 days after TCRalphabeta/CD19-depleted stem cell transplant. The receptors originated from a female patient aged 2-15 years who had a stem cell transplant for Fanconi anemia, so the T cells may come from the graft donor. Both conserved end residues are part of each CDR3. Each record gives: J gene, V gene, clone size, D gene, CDR3 protein, CDR3 DNA. D genes are given only for firm matches. A row's size may be missing; if present it is once, few, many or a size class.

TRBJ2-7 | TRBV14 | once | . | CASSQDVGLYEQYF | TGTGCCAGCAGCCAAGATGTGGGTCTCTACGAGCAGTACTTC
TRBJ2-5 | TRBV11-1 | few | TRBD1 | CASSDLVRDSIQETQYF | TGTGCCAGCAGCGATCTAGTCCGGGACAGCATCCAAGAGACCCAGTACTTC
TRBJ2-1 | TRBV28 | many | TRBD2 | CASSLWTASGRSYNEQFF | TGTGCCAGCAGTTTATGGACGGCTAGCGGGAGGTCCTACAATGAGCAGTTCTTC
TRBJ1-5 | TRBV6-2/TRBV6-3 | few | . | CASSPTRTHGQPQHF | TGTGCCAGCAGTCCGACCCGCACCCATGGACAGCCCCAGCATTTT
TRBJ2-1 | TRBV14 | . | . | CASSQGPSGGNNEQFF | TGTGCCAGCAGCCAAGGCCCCTCGGGGGGCAACAATGAGCAGTTCTTC
TRBJ2-3 | TRBV3-1 | many | TRBD2 | CASSLRTSGGDTQYF | TGTGCCAGCAGCCTACGAACTAGCGGTGGAGATACGCAGTATTTT
TRBJ2-3 | TRBV18 | many | . | CASSPPGTDTQYF | TGTGCCAGCTCACCACCGGGAACAGATACGCAGTATTTT
TRBJ1-1 | TRBV20-1 | many | . | CSASNVFSMNTEAFF | TGCAGTGCCTCGAACGTCTTCTCCATGAACACTGAAGCTTTCTTT
TRBJ2-5 | TRBV19 | many | TRBD1 | CATTPGDRVYETQYF | TGTGCCACCACCCCTGGGGACAGGGTCTATGAGACCCAGTACTTC
TRBJ1-1 | TRBV12-3/TRBV12-4 | . | . | CASSNPPLEAFF | TGTGCCAGCAGTAACCCCCCCCTTGAAGCTTTCTTT
TRBJ2-3 | TRBV5-1 | few | . | CASSLDVGGRDTQYF | TGCGCCAGCAGCTTGGATGTGGGGGGGCGAGATACGCAGTATTTT
TRBJ2-7 | TRBV10-3 | many | TRBD2 | CAISESRTSGGAFTYEQYF | TGTGCCATCAGTGAGTCGAGGACTAGCGGGGGGGCATTCACCTACGAGCAGTACTTC
TRBJ2-2 | TRBV28 | . | . | CASSLWVGGANTGELFF | TGTGCCAGCAGTTTATGGGTAGGGGGAGCGAACACCGGGGAGCTGTTTTTT
TRBJ1-1 | TRBV7-3 | . | . | CASSLEAAGGTEAFF | TGTGCCAGCAGCTTAGAGGCAGCCGGGGGCACTGAAGCTTTCTTT
TRBJ1-4 | TRBV5-1 | . | . | CASSLTPTSNEKLFF | TGCGCCAGCAGCTTGACCCCGACAAGTAATGAAAAACTGTTTTTT
TRBJ1-5 | TRBV4-2 | many | . | CASSTRDSPNQPQHF | TGTGCCAGCAGCACAAGAGACAGCCCCAATCAGCCCCAGCATTTT
TRBJ1-1 | TRBV20-1 | many | . | CSASRRMNTEAFF | TGCAGTGCTAGTAGACGGATGAACACTGAAGCTTTCTTT
TRBJ1-2 | TRBV5-1 | few | . | CASSPGANGGYGYTF | TGCGCCAGCTCGCCGGGGGCCAACGGGGGCTATGGCTACACCTTC
TRBJ1-1 | TRBV4-3 | few | . | CASSQGPARINTEAFF | TGCGCCAGCAGCCAAGGACCGGCTAGGATAAACACTGAAGCTTTCTTT
TRBJ2-5 | TRBV20-1 | many | TRBD2 | CSARVWGRGGAETQYF | TGCAGTGCTAGAGTTTGGGGGAGGGGAGGTGCGGAGACCCAGTACTTC
TRBJ1-1 | TRBV24-1 | many | . | CATSDRGHTEAFF | TGTGCCACCAGTGATCGGGGGCACACTGAAGCTTTCTTT
TRBJ1-2 | TRBV6-5 | . | TRBD1 | CASSSQGGGYTF | TGTGCCAGCAGCTCTCAGGGGGGAGGCTACACCTTC
TRBJ1-4 | TRBV18 | many | . | CASSPTRDESEKLFF | TGTGCCAGCTCACCTACCCGGGACGAGAGTGAAAAACTGTTTTTT
TRBJ1-1 | TRBV6-1 | . | . | CASPRVGVTEAFF | TGTGCCAGCCCTCGCGTGGGTGTAACTGAAGCTTTCTTT
TRBJ1-5 | TRBV12-3/TRBV12-4 | many | . | CASSFRGQRGNQPQHF | TGTGCCAGCAGTTTTCGAGGACAGCGAGGCAATCAGCCCCAGCATTTT